Presented here are 16 T cell receptor beta chains from one specimen sequenced in a study of blood T cell repertoires in COVID-19. Here immunoSEQ multiplex PCR was the method, and the copy in TCRdb shows in-frame clones only, minus some. The table shows roughly 86,000 clones, with roughly 86% occurring only once. Material for sequencing was peripheral blood. These receptors all come from a man aged 50-59 years with active or convalescent COVID-19.

V and J are TRBV5-1 and TRBJ1-5, with TRBD1 identical over 10 bases. This CDR3 has 13 amino acids. The V gene's germline CDR1 is SGHRS and CDR2 YFSETQ. With 4 bases clipped from V and 7 bases from J, the junction kept 2 bases outside the gene matches. CDR3 nucleotide sequence: TGCGCCAGCAGCGGGGACAGGGGCCAGCCCCAGCATTTT. Its translation is CASSGDRGQPQHF.

The rearrangement joins TRBV10-3 to TRBJ1-1; 8 nucleotides agree with TRBD1. With V trimmed by 3 bases and J by 1 base, 4 bases remained unmatched. CDR1 and CDR2 from the germline V gene are ENHRY and SYGVKD. The CDR3 extends over 15 amino acids. CDR3 nucleotide sequence: TGTGCCATCAGTGATAGCGACAGGGGGAACACTGAAGCTTTCTTT. It translates to CAISDSDRGNTEAFF.

This chain links TRBV9 with TRBJ2-1, with D possibly being TRBD2 (5 bases). CDR3 size: 16 residues. Trimming shortened V by 0 bases and J by 3 bases, and 13 bases separated the two germline ends. In germline, CDR1 is SGDLS, CDR2 YYNGEE. CDR3 sequence reads: CASSVAPRANYNEQFF. CDR3 DNA sequence: TGTGCCAGCAGCGTAGCTCCGAGGGCGAACTACAATGAGCAGTTCTTC.

The V call is TRBV10-3, the J call TRBJ1-6, with D perhaps matching TRBD1 (5 bases). The CDR3 loop spans 14 amino acids. The V end was cut by 4 bases, the J end by 2 bases, with 6 bases between. Germline values: CDR1 ENHRY, CDR2 SYGVKD. DNA of the CDR3: TGTGCCATCAGTGGACAGCCCTATAATTCACCCCTCCACTTT. Its translation is CAISGQPYNSPLHF.

This clone came up a few times. The J gene is TRBJ1-6, the V gene TRBV10-2; the D gene is possibly TRBD1 (5 bases). V lost 5 bases and J 7 bases, leaving 9 bases between the germline ends. The CDR3 contains 13 residues. CDR1 WSHSY and CDR2 SAAADI come from the germline V gene. The CDR3 loop is CASSPPGNSPLHF. As DNA, the CDR3 is TGCGCCAGCAGTCCTCCAGGGAATTCACCCCTCCACTTT.

CDR3 nucleotide sequence: TGTGCCAGTAGTGGGGGGGAACTCCATCAGCCCCAGCATTTT. Protein: CASSGGELHQPQHF. The rearrangement joins TRBV19 to TRBJ1-5; D perhaps matches TRBD1 (5 bases). Per germline, CDR1 LNHDA and CDR2 SQIVND (reference sequence). V gave up 5 bases and J gave up 5 bases, with 13 bases separating them. The CDR3 sequence is 14 residues long.

The genes are TRBV6-1 and TRBJ2-7, with 10 bases fitting TRBD1. V gave up 2 bases and J gave up 5 bases; unmatched junction bases: 6. The CDR3 contains 15 residues. Germline V lookup: CDR1 MNHNS, CDR2 SASEGT. DNA for the CDR3: TGTGCCAGCAGTGAATCTGGACAGGGGGGGAACGAGCAGTACTTC. It specifies CASSESGQGGNEQYF.

The V call is TRBV10-3, the J call TRBJ2-3, with 8 bases matching TRBD2. Germline CDR1 reads ENHRY; CDR2 reads SYGVKD. V lost 4 bases, J lost 4 bases, and 4 bases stayed unmatched. The length of the CDR3 is 14 residues. CDR3 nucleotides: TGTGCCATCAGTGGGGGACTAGGCCCAGATACGCAGTATTTT. As protein: CAISGGLGPDTQYF.

The gene calls are TRBV7-9 and TRBJ1-2; no definite D call. CDR3 length: 12 amino acids. CDR1 SEHNR and CDR2 FQNEAQ come from the germline V gene (reference sequence). Trimming left V 1 base short and J 10 bases short, with 10 bases between. In DNA, the CDR3 is TGTGCCAGCAGCTTAGAGGCGGGAGTCTACACCTTC. Encoded protein: CASSLEAGVYTF.

The J gene is TRBJ1-6, the V gene TRBV11-3; 7 bases are shared with TRBD1. Germline V gene sequence: CDR1 SGHNT, CDR2 YENEEA. With V trimmed by 5 bases and J by 7 bases, 2 bases remained unmatched. The CDR3 has 13 residues. CDR3 nucleotides: TGTGCCAGCAGCCAGACAGGGAATTCACCCCTCCACTTT. It encodes CASSQTGNSPLHF.

The chain is built from TRBV5-5 and TRBJ2-7; D call uncertain. The CDR3 contains 13 residues. Looked up from germline, CDR1 is SGHKS and CDR2 is YYEKEE (reference sequence). V was pared by 0 bases and J by 4 bases, with 8 bases between. The CDR3 DNA follows: TGTGCCAGCAGCTTGGCCCCGGGTTACGAGCAGTACTTC. This encodes CASSLAPGYEQYF.

The chain joins TRBV6-5 to TRBJ1-5; 8 bases map to TRBD1. The germline CDR1 and CDR2 sequences are MNHEY and SVGAGI. There are 15 residues in the CDR3. The V gene end was trimmed by 7 bases and the J gene end by 2 bases; junction bases not matched to a gene: 7. This CDR3 reads CASTPGQGRNQPQHF. CDR3 DNA sequence: TGTGCCAGCACCCCAGGACAGGGCCGCAATCAGCCCCAGCATTTT.

This chain joins TRBV6-6 and TRBJ2-2; TRBD1 matches at 8 bases. The CDR3 spans 16 residues. Germline V CDR1 and CDR2: MNHNY, SVGAGI (reference sequence). V shed 6 bases, J shed 1 base, and the junction held 7 bases outside the gene matches. CDR3 bases: TGTGCCAGCAGAACTTCCGGGACAGGGAACACCGGGGAGCTGTTTTTT. It codes for CASRTSGTGNTGELFF.

The rearrangement uses TRBV24-1 and TRBJ1-4, with D uncertain. V was pared by 4 bases and J by 10 bases, with 9 bases between. CDR3 length: 12 amino acids. CDR1 and CDR2 (germline): KGHDR, SFDVKD. The DNA for the CDR3 is TGTGCCACCAGTGACGACACCGCAAAACTGTTTTTT. Its protein product is CATSDDTAKLFF.

The V and J genes are TRBV7-9 and TRBJ1-2; D may be TRBD1 (6 bases). There are 15 residues in the CDR3. The germline V and J ends were trimmed by 5 bases and 7 bases, with 20 bases remaining between them. CDR1 and CDR2 from the germline V gene are SEHNR and FQNEAQ (reference sequence). This CDR3 is CASSAPQGRRTGYTF. CDR3 DNA: TGTGCCAGCAGCGCACCCCAGGGGCGCAGGACTGGCTACACCTTC.

The chain combines TRBV5-1 with TRBJ1-2; D is ambiguous. The CDR3 runs to 14 residues. Trimming pared 4 bases from V and 8 bases from J, leaving 18 bases between. Germline loops: CDR1 SGHRS, CDR2 YFSETQ. The CDR3 spells CASSARDISGGYTF. For the CDR3, the DNA is TGCGCCAGCAGCGCTCGAGACATTTCGGGAGGCTACACCTTC.